This TCR beta chain was found in a study of identical twins. Study-level findings and limits: Memory repertoires lacked the insertion deficit that abundant cord blood beta clonotypes showed.

A single record per CDR3 protein comes from TCRdb applying MiXCR to the 5' RACE reads. The sample lists some 710,000 distinct CDR3 sequences; around 6% were seen once. This clonotype was observed a few times. Its antigen is not identified. Trimming stripped 9 bases from V and 3 bases from J, with 14 bases between. This CDR3 region has 14 residues. Germline V gene data show CDR1 as KGHDR and CDR2 as SFDVKD. The source material was naive T cells sorted from blood. V gene TRBV24-1 combines with J gene TRBJ2-1; D may be TRBD2 (5 bases). The TCR sequence derives from a man between 18 and 29 years old in good health. Here the CDR3 reads CATSPGKSYNEQFF. The CDR3 DNA sequence: TGTGCCACCTCGCCCGGGAAGAGCTACAATGAGCAGTTCTTC.